One sample yielded the 9 T cell receptor beta chains listed below, sequenced in a study of blood T cell repertoires in COVID-19 (dated by TCRdb to 2020 to 2021). Libraries were constructed by the immunoSEQ multiplex PCR assay. TCRdb took this table from immuneACCESS and kept in-frame rearrangements with V and J called. Such tables lack part of the clones; where checked against another copy, unresolved V genes explain under half of the gap, and the rest is unexplained. The table for this sample lists fewer than 250,000 clones; 87% of them were counted only once. Just over 2.5% of the sample goes to the ten largest clones. The sample consisted of PBMCs or T cells enriched from blood (not recorded which). These receptors came from a woman in her 30s with acute COVID-19.

The chain uses TRBV6-4 and TRBJ2-3; 8 positions agree with TRBD2. Germline CDR1 MRHNA, CDR2 SNTAGT. The CDR3 length is 16 residues. J lost 0 bases, V lost 5 bases, and 7 bases had no gene match. The CDR3 DNA reads as TGTGCCAGCAGTCTAGAAGCGGGGGATAGCACAGATACGCAGTATTTT. Translated: CASSLEAGDSTDTQYF.

The table lists this clone with a count of one. The gene calls are TRBV3-1 (or the pseudogene TRBV3-2) and TRBJ1-6; unclear D gene. This CDR3 is built from 13 residues. Germline V gene lookup returns CDR1 LGHDT and CDR2 YNNKEL (reference sequence). The V gene lost 0 bases and the J gene lost 14 bases, with 11 bases spanning the gap. In DNA, the CDR3 is TGTGCCAGCAGCCAAGAGGTGAGAATGACCCTCCACTTT. Translation: CASSQEVRMTLHF.

This sequence joins TRBV19 and TRBJ1-3; no reliable D call. Germline CDR1 is LNHDA and CDR2 is SQIVND (reference sequence). Trimming stripped 7 bases from V and 2 bases from J, with 12 bases between. The CDR3 is made up of 14 amino acids. CDR3 residues: CASNDNTPGNTIYF. Written as DNA, the CDR3 is TGTGCCAGTAACGACAATACTCCTGGAAACACCATATATTTT.

CDR3 coding DNA: TGCAGCGTTGTCCCACAAAACACCGGGGAGCTGTTTTTT. It yields the protein CSVVPQNTGELFF. This sequence joins TRBV29-1 and TRBJ2-2; D call uncertain. Germline assignment: CDR1 SQVTM and CDR2 ANQGSEA. The CDR3 consists of 13 residues. V was trimmed by 4 bases and J by 2 bases, leaving 8 bases between them.

CDR3 nucleotides: TGTGCCAGCAGGCCACGGGTTGCAACTAATGAAAAACTGTTTTTT. Its translation is CASRPRVATNEKLFF. The chain couples TRBV6-5 to TRBJ1-4; D remains unclear. V was cut by 6 bases and J by 0 bases, with 11 bases left in between. The CDR3 totals 15 residues. CDR1 MNHEY and CDR2 SVGAGI come from the germline V gene.

This clone was picked up a small number of times. CDR3 sequence reads: CASSETSSGNTIYF. The CDR3 nucleotides are TGCGCCAGCAGTGAGACGAGCTCTGGAAACACCATATATTTT. The chain recombines TRBV10-2 with TRBJ1-3, with D unclear. Germline assignment: CDR1 WSHSY and CDR2 SAAADI. V was clipped by 2 bases and J by 0 bases, with 5 bases between them. The CDR3 sequence is 14 residues long.

V is TRBV6-1 and J is TRBJ2-4; 10 positions match TRBD1. V was clipped by 4 bases and J by 6 bases; unmatched bases: 12. Germline V gene sequence: CDR1 MNHNS, CDR2 SASEGT. This CDR3 has 17 residues. CDR3 protein: CASSARQGALSGNIQYF. CDR3 sequence (DNA): TGTGCCAGCAGTGCCCGACAGGGGGCCCTGTCCGGAAACATTCAGTACTTC.

The chain couples TRBV19 to TRBJ2-3, with 8 bases lining up with TRBD1. CDR1 and CDR2 (germline): LNHDA, SQIVND (reference sequence). This CDR3 is 17 amino acids long. The J segment lost 5 bases and the V segment lost 2 bases, leaving 12 bases of the junction unmatched. The CDR3 nucleotides read TGTGCCAGTAGTATATCGGCTAGCAGGGGGCTGCAAGATACGCAGTATTTT. Its protein is CASSISASRGLQDTQYF.

This clone was picked up one time. This chain joins TRBV7-9 and TRBJ1-6; D is undetermined. Germline values: CDR1 SEHNR, CDR2 FQNEAQ (reference sequence). V was clipped by 7 bases and J by 2 bases, with 15 bases between them. The CDR3 is 16 residues long. The CDR3 nucleotides are TGTGCCAGCATCGGAAACGAGGGAACCTATAATTCACCCCTCCACTTT. Translated: CASIGNEGTYNSPLHF. Full variable domain (remainder filled in from reference TRBV7-9 and TRBJ1-6): DTGVSQNPRHKITKRGQNVTFRCDPISEHNRLYWYRQTLGQGPEFLTYFQNEAQLEKSRLLSDRFSAERPKGSFSTLEIQRTEQGDSAMYLCASIGNEGTYNSPLHFGNGTRLTVT.